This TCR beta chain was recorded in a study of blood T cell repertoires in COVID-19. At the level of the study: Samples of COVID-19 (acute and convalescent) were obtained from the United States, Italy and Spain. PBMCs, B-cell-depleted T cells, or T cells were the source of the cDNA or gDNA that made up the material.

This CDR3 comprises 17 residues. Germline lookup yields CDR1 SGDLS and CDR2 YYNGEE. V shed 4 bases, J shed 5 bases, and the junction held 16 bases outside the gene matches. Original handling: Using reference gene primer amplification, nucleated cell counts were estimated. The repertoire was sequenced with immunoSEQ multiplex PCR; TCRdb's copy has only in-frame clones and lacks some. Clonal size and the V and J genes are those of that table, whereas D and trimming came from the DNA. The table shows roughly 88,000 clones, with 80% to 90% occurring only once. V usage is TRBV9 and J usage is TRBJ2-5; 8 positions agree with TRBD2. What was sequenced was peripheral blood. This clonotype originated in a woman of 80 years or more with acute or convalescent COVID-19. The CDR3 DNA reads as TGTGCCAGCAGCCCCCAGGCGGGGGGCCGAGGTCGGGAGACCCAGTACTTC. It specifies CASSPQAGGRGRETQYF.